One and the same sample provided the 20 T cell receptor beta chains below, sequenced in a study of T cell changes during pregnancy in multiple sclerosis. Libraries were prepared by immunoSEQ multiplex PCR; TCRdb keeps only in-frame clonotypes and omits some of them. The sample gives about 24,000 clones, roughly nine tenths of which show up once; 9.4% is in the top ten. The sample in question was CD8+ T cells from peripheral blood mononuclear cells, obtained in the third trimester of pregnancy. Source of these receptors: a female donor in good health, enrolled as a control in a pregnancy study.

This clone has only one observation. The rearrangement uses TRBV15 and TRBJ1-3; 11 bases agree with TRBD1. Germline V gene sequence: CDR1 LNHNV, CDR2 YYDKDF (reference sequence). The trim removed 1 base at V and 7 bases at J, leaving 6 bases unmatched. This CDR3 is 16 amino acids long. CDR3 region: CATSRGTGGMGNTIYF. The DNA for the CDR3 is TGTGCCACCAGCAGAGGGACAGGGGGCATGGGTAACACCATATATTTT. The full variable domain, with the rest looked up from reference TRBV15 and TRBJ1-3, is DAMVIQNPRYQVTQFGKPVTLSCSQTLNHNVMYWYQQKSSQAPKLLFHYYDKDFNNEADTPDNFQSRRPNTSFCFLDIRSPGLGDTAMYLCATSRGTGGMGNTIYFGEGSWLTVV.

The rearrangement links TRBV4-2 to TRBJ2-3; unclear D gene. Between the trimmed V and J ends, which lost 1 base and 0 bases, there was a span of 8 bases. Germline CDR1 LGHNA, CDR2 YNFKEQ. CDR3 length: 15 residues. CDR3 nucleotide sequence: TGTGCCAGCAGCCAAGGTCCCTCTAGCACAGATACGCAGTATTTT. Protein sequence: CASSQGPSSTDTQYF.

This chain connects TRBV7-8 to TRBJ2-3; TRBD2 matches 14 bases. The V gene end was trimmed by 3 bases and the J gene end by 3 bases; junction bases not matched to a gene: 14. CDR1 and CDR2 from the germline V gene are SGHVS and FQNEAQ. This CDR3 has 20 amino acids. CDR3: CASSLIPPGLAGVETDTQYF. CDR3 in DNA: TGTGCCAGCAGCTTGATCCCCCCGGGACTAGCGGGAGTTGAGACAGATACGCAGTATTTT.

V is TRBV7-9 and J is TRBJ2-5, with D perhaps TRBD2 (5 bases). Trimming stripped 6 bases from V and 5 bases from J, with 22 bases between. This CDR3 is 16 amino acids long. The germline gives CDR1 SEHNR, CDR2 FQNEAQ (reference sequence). CDR3 region: CASRPDSLLSGETQYF. The CDR3 DNA follows: TGTGCCAGCAGGCCGGACTCGCTCCTATCTGGGGAGACCCAGTACTTC. The full variable domain, rest sourced from reference TRBV7-9 and TRBJ2-5, is DTGVSQNPRHKITKRGQNVTFRCDPISEHNRLYWYRQTLGQGPEFLTYFQNEAQLEKSRLLSDRFSAERPKGSFSTLEIQRTEQGDSAMYLCASRPDSLLSGETQYFGPGTRLLVL.

This clone was observed once. This chain uses TRBV27 with TRBJ1-1, with D possibly TRBD1 on 5 matching bases. The V and J ends lost 6 bases and 4 bases respectively, with 18 bases between them. Per germline, CDR1 MNHEY and CDR2 SMNVEV (reference sequence). The CDR3 is 15 residues long. The CDR3 is CASSGVGQGITEAFF. CDR3 DNA sequence: TGTGCCAGCAGCGGAGTTGGGCAGGGCATCACTGAAGCTTTCTTT.

This rearrangement joins TRBV7-9 to TRBJ1-1, with TRBD1 matching 8 bases. This CDR3 has 12 residues. J gave up 3 bases and V 9 bases, and 3 bases lay outside the gene matches. CDR1 and CDR2 from the germline V gene are SEHNR and FQNEAQ (reference sequence). CDR3 DNA sequence: TGTGCCAGTCGGGACAGGTACACTGAAGCTTTCTTT. Encoded protein: CASRDRYTEAFF.

The chain employs TRBV25-1 and TRBJ1-1; 7 bases agree with TRBD1. Germline V lookup: CDR1 MGHDK, CDR2 SYGVNS. J lost 4 bases, V lost 4 bases, and 9 bases had no gene match. CDR3 size: 15 residues. The chain's CDR3 is CASSAGQEGSTEAFF. The CDR3 DNA reads TGTGCCAGCAGTGCAGGACAGGAGGGAAGCACTGAAGCTTTCTTT.

The V and J genes are TRBV19 and TRBJ2-1, with D possibly being TRBD2 (5 bases). V was shortened by 1 base and J by 9 bases, with 13 bases between the two germline ends. The CDR3 is made up of 14 amino acids. Per the germline V gene, CDR1 is LNHDA and CDR2 is SQIVND (reference sequence). The CDR3 sequence is CASSIGEIGGEQFF. The CDR3 DNA reads TGTGCCAGTAGTATAGGGGAGATTGGTGGTGAGCAGTTCTTC.

V is TRBV7-9 and J is TRBJ2-1; 12 bases align to TRBD2. The CDR3 length is 16 residues. Germline CDR1 is SEHNR and CDR2 is FQNEAQ (reference sequence). After removal of 4 bases from V and 8 bases from J, the junction contained 9 bases not matched to a gene. CDR3 nucleotide sequence: TGTGCCAGCAGCTCCCCGGGACTAGCGGGTGGGGATGAGCAGTTCTTC. This sequence encodes CASSSPGLAGGDEQFF.

This clone was seen only a few times. The rearrangement links TRBV19 to TRBJ1-1; D is perhaps TRBD1 (6 bases). The germline CDR1 and CDR2 sequences are LNHDA and SQIVND (reference sequence). Between the trimmed V and J ends, which lost 3 bases and 4 bases, there was a span of 9 bases. The length of the CDR3 is 13 residues. This chain's CDR3 is CASSMGGATEAFF. The DNA for the CDR3 is TGTGCCAGTAGTATGGGGGGGGCCACTGAAGCTTTCTTT.

The chain uses TRBV5-5 and TRBJ2-3, with 8 bases matching TRBD2. The germline V gene encodes CDR1 SGHKS and CDR2 YYEKEE (reference sequence). Trimming at V came to 4 bases and at J to 3 bases, leaving 16 bases not matched to a gene. The CDR3 consists of 18 residues. CDR3 DNA: TGTGCCAGCAGCAGACTCGTAGCACGGGGGGGGCCTACAGATACGCAGTATTTT. It yields the protein CASSRLVARGGPTDTQYF.

This sequence joins TRBV27 and TRBJ2-5, with TRBD2 matching 10 bases. CDR1 is MNHEY, CDR2 SMNVEV, per germline (reference sequence). The CDR3 has 13 residues. Unmatched junction bases numbered 7, after V lost 5 bases and J lost 10 bases. CDR3 nucleotides: TGTGCCAGCAGTATAGCGGGGGGCCGGGACCAGTACTTC. Its protein is CASSIAGGRDQYF.

This clone was found a few times. The J gene is TRBJ1-2, the V gene TRBV27; D is unresolved. V lost 0 bases, J lost 6 bases, and 11 bases lay in between. Germline V lookup: CDR1 MNHEY, CDR2 SMNVEV (reference sequence). The length of the CDR3 is 14 residues. The CDR3 nucleotides read TGTGCCAGCAGTTTATCGAACGGGAGGGATGGCTACACCTTC. Translating gives CASSLSNGRDGYTF.

J is TRBJ2-7 and V is TRBV13, with 8 bases matching TRBD2. The CDR3 consists of 16 residues. Germline V gives CDR1 PRHDT, CDR2 FYEKMQ (reference sequence). The J segment lost 2 bases and the V segment lost 4 bases, leaving 10 bases of the junction unmatched. This chain's CDR3 is CASSSKAGANPYEQYF. CDR3 nucleotide sequence: TGTGCCAGCAGCTCTAAAGCGGGGGCTAACCCCTACGAGCAGTACTTC.

The rearrangement links TRBV7-2 to TRBJ2-1, with 8 bases that match TRBD2. The CDR3 has 16 amino acids. The V gene's germline CDR1 is SGHTA and CDR2 FQGNSA. The J segment lost 9 bases and the V segment lost 2 bases, leaving 12 bases of the junction unmatched. In nucleotides, the CDR3 is TGTGCCAGCAGCTTATTTGGGGCTAGCGGGTTCGTTGAGCAGTTCTTC. It translates to CASSLFGASGFVEQFF.

The chain has TRBV23-1 and TRBJ2-7; possible D gene TRBD1, 5 bases. TRBV23-1 is assigned to the ORF class and has an uncertain function. Between the trimmed V and J ends, which lost 0 bases and 3 bases, there was a span of 15 bases. The CDR3 is 16 amino acids. The CDR3: CASSQSDSPPDYEQYF. The DNA of the CDR3 is TGCGCCAGCAGTCAATCAGACAGCCCGCCAGACTACGAGCAGTACTTC.

The chain is built from TRBV27 and TRBJ1-1; possible D gene TRBD1, 5 bases. Germline-derived CDR1 and CDR2 are MNHEY and SMNVEV (reference sequence). This CDR3 region has 13 residues. V was shortened by 8 bases and J by 4 bases, with 14 bases between the two germline ends. The CDR3 here is CASSLLGGTEAFF. As DNA, the CDR3 is TGTGCCAGCTCCCTCTTGGGGGGCACTGAAGCTTTCTTT.

This chain links TRBV19 with TRBJ1-1, with D hard to call. The germline gives CDR1 LNHDA, CDR2 SQIVND (reference sequence). Between the trimmed V and J ends, which lost 3 bases and 1 base, there was a span of 6 bases. CDR3 length equals 13 residues. CDR3 amino acids: CASSITKNTEAFF. Here the CDR3 DNA reads TGTGCCAGTAGTATTACAAAGAACACTGAAGCTTTCTTT.

The J gene is TRBJ2-5, the V gene TRBV4-1; the D is unclear. CDR1 MGHRA and CDR2 YSYEKL come from the germline V gene. The CDR3 consists of 12 residues. V was cut by 0 bases and J by 5 bases, with 4 bases left in between. CDR3 sequence reads: CASSQDLETQYF. Here the CDR3 DNA reads TGCGCCAGCAGCCAAGACCTGGAGACCCAGTACTTC.

The chain combines TRBV29-1 with TRBJ2-4; 7 bases fit TRBD2. Germline V lookup: CDR1 SQVTM, CDR2 ANQGSEA. CDR3 length equals 17 residues. Trimming at V came to 4 bases and at J to 1 base, leaving 13 bases not matched to a gene. The CDR3 nucleotides are TGCAGCGTTGGGTCACGGGGAGGGAATGGGGCCAAAAACATTCAGTACTTC. Residues: CSVGSRGGNGAKNIQYF.